This T cell receptor (beta chain) was recorded in a study of T cells in Graves' hyperthyroidism and ophthalmopathy. For Graves' hyperthyroidism to be stable, ophthalmopathy could not progress within 18 months. Patients aged 18 to 65 with hyperthyroidism were newly diagnosed, with duration under 2 months. The source of the PBMCs was over 8.5 ml of fresh peripheral blood. TCR beta CDR3 sequences were amplified from RNA transcripts. The primer set for the first-round RT-PCR of the TCR CDR3 was HTBI. One entry per CDR3 protein results from TCRdb running MiXCR on the multiplex PCR reads. The table records hundreds of thousands of distinct CDR3 sequences, 35% of them present only once. The germline V and J ends were trimmed by 5 bases and 4 bases, with 11 bases remaining between them. This CDR3 contains 13 residues.

The chain joins TRBV12-3 or TRBV12-4 to TRBJ1-2, with D unresolved. Input material: blood. This receptor was identified in a woman in her forties with Graves' hyperthyroidism. CDR3 region: CASSAQPPYGYTF. CDR3 nucleotide sequence: TGTGCCAGCAGTGCCCAACCACCCTATGGCTACACCTTC.